The subject of this entry is one T cell receptor beta chain. Sequenced by immunoSEQ multiplex PCR; TCRdb stores in-frame clones only, minus some. The sample includes more than 110,000 clones, 80% of them seen just once. The CDR3 length is 15 residues. V was cut by 4 bases and J by 0 bases, with 12 bases left in between. Germline lookup yields CDR1 ENHRY and CDR2 SYGVKD. The data were obtained in a study of cytotoxic CD8 clonotypes in ibrutinib-treated CLL. Study in general: Recorded responses included around 25 partial and 2 complete; following median approximately six years, roughly 15 stayed remitted and about 12 progressed. Sequencing produced an average of around 250,000 productive templates and 85,000 to 95,000 productive rearrangements per sample.

The sequenced sample was PBMCs, obtained after 36 months of ibrutinib treatment. This rearrangement joins TRBV10-3 to TRBJ1-2, with a tentative D call TRBD1 (6 bases). The receptor's source is a human donor with chronic lymphocytic leukemia. Here the CDR3 DNA reads TGTGCCATCAGTGCCGGACAGTCGACTAACTATGGCTACACCTTC. Residues: CAISAGQSTNYGYTF.